A single sample gave rise to the 5 T cell receptor beta chains below, sequenced in a study of shared clonotypes between healthy human individuals. Some clones are missing from TCRdb's copy, which holds only in-frame ones; the method was immunoSEQ multiplex PCR. The profile covers about 2.5 million clones, with approximately 90% appearing a single time and 0.3% to 0.4% taken by the ten largest. Material: naive CD4+ T cells from PBMCs. Subset: CD45RA+ positively selected. The receptor source for this set is a man younger than 35 in good health. Some clones in this sample may be carry-over from other donors' samples.

This chain joins TRBV9 and TRBJ2-3; D uncertain. V lost 4 bases and J lost 0, with 9 bases in between. This CDR3 is 14 amino acids long. Germline assignment: CDR1 SGDLS and CDR2 YYNGEE. The CDR3 region is CASSRPSSTDTQYF. As DNA, the CDR3 is TGTGCCAGCAGCCGGCCTTCTAGCACAGATACGCAGTATTTT.

The rearrangement links TRBV19 to TRBJ1-5, with TRBD1 as a possible D gene (5 bases). This CDR3 contains 14 residues. Germline V gives CDR1 LNHDA, CDR2 SQIVND (reference sequence). Trimming shortened V by 9 bases and J by 7 bases, and 19 bases separated the two germline ends. The CDR3 is CASVGGAGGQPQHF. CDR3 coding DNA: TGTGCCAGCGTTGGCGGGGCAGGAGGCCAGCCCCAGCATTTT.

The rearrangement links TRBV6-5 to TRBJ2-6; D remains unclear. V was clipped by 0 bases and J by 2 bases, with 5 bases between them. CDR3 length: 15 residues. Germline V gene data show CDR1 as MNHEY and CDR2 as SVGAGI. The CDR3: CASSYSWAGANVLTF. CDR3 bases: TGTGCCAGCAGTTACTCCTGGGCTGGGGCCAACGTCCTGACTTTC.

The chain recombines TRBV30 with TRBJ2-5, with a possible D match to TRBD1 (6 bases). V shed 3 bases and J shed 8 bases, with 13 bases lying between them. The CDR3 contains 12 residues. Germline-derived CDR1 and CDR2 are GTSNPN and SVGIG (reference sequence). This CDR3 is CAWSKLQGTQYF. In DNA form, the CDR3 reads TGTGCCTGGAGCAAATTACAGGGAACCCAGTACTTC.

The V and J genes are TRBV27 and TRBJ2-7; 8 bases align to TRBD2. Per the germline V gene, CDR1 is MNHEY and CDR2 is SMNVEV (reference sequence). V gave up 7 bases and J gave up 6 bases; unmatched junction bases: 14. This CDR3 has 15 residues. The CDR3 DNA reads TGTGCCAGCACCTTCCGCGGGGGGCGCTGGTCCGAGCAGTACTTC. It specifies CASTFRGGRWSEQYF.